Listed here is a single T cell receptor beta chain. What it recognizes is unknown. A junction end diverges from the germline sequence, so it may reflect a read error. These data come from a study of tumor and adjacent non-tumor tissue in lung cancer. Study-level background: Stage I to III disease affected 9 to 10 men and 5 women aged about 31 to 80. Study-wide results and caveats: Tumor tissue had significantly higher TCR diversity than normal lung. Top 100 clones took a larger repertoire share in normal lung. Shorter survival was associated with higher TCR diversity in tumors.

No cell sorting was done before RNA was extracted from the tissue. This non-tumor lung sample came from over 3 cm beyond the tumor edge. A modified ARM-PCR protocol with three rounds of nested PCR amplified TCRbeta. TCRdb re-called the multiplex PCR reads with MiXCR, one entry per CDR3 protein. The sample has about 80,000 distinct CDR3 sequences, 80% to 90% seen once. There are 16 residues in the CDR3. Germline-derived CDR1 and CDR2 are LGHNA and YSLEER. The sequence was collected from a man aged 55 to 70 with non-small cell lung cancer. The rearrangement links TRBV4-3 to TRBJ1-1; D remains unclear. Sequencing was performed on distant non-tumor lung tissue. CDR3 DNA: TGTGCCAGCAGCCAAGATTTAAGTGGCAGCGGCACTGAAACTTTCTTT. Translating gives CASSQDLSGSGTETFF.